The present entry profiles one T cell receptor beta chain with its context. The antigen remains unidentified. The junction shows a germline mismatch at one end, possibly a read error. The sample originates from a study of persistence of HIV-infected CD4 T cells. An overlapping HIV-1 Gag peptide pool stimulated these cells at 0.75 to 1 ug/peptide/mL. Sorting selected CD4+ T cells upregulating both CD40 ligand and CD69. CDR1 is SSHAT, CDR2 FNYEAQ, per germline (reference sequence). The CDR3 spans 15 residues. The immunoSEQ assay was version 4, run in survey mode. Sequenced by immunoSEQ multiplex PCR; TCRdb stores in-frame clones only, minus some. The data show under 20,000 clones, about 60% seen once.

This sequence was found in an adult woman with HIV who was CMV-seropositive. The sequences come from CD4+ T cells sorted from PBMCs after roughly 18-hour stimulation, collected from a patient who received antiretroviral therapy. The J gene is TRBJ1-5, the V gene TRBV7-7; TRBD1 is a possible D gene (6 bases). The CDR3 spells CASSLAGEGNQPQHF. The CDR3 coding sequence is TGTGCTAGCAGCTTAGCAGGGGAAGGCAATCAGCCCCAGCATTTT.